A selection of T cell receptor beta chains follows, all from one sample in a study of shared clonotypes between healthy human individuals. Repertoires were generated with immunoSEQ multiplex PCR, while TCRdb's copy carries only in-frame clones and drops some. The data show 850,000 to 1,200,000 clones, roughly 80% seen once. The sample consisted of memory CD4+ T cells sorted from blood. The receptor set was obtained from a man younger than 35 in good health. CDR3s include the opening cysteine and the closing phenylalanine or tryptophan. Fields, in order: J gene, V gene, clone size, D gene, CDR3 DNA, CDR3 protein. A D gene is named only where the DNA matches it firmly. Where a row states a size, it is once, few, many or the class of an expanded clone; other rows omit it.

TRBJ1-1	TRBV5-4	.	.	TGTGCCAGCAGCCTAGGGGGAAACACTGAAGCTTTCTTT	CASSLGGNTEAFF
TRBJ2-1	TRBV4-1	.	TRBD2	TGCGCCAGCAGCCATCCAGGGCGGGGGGACAATGAGCAGTTCTTC	CASSHPGRGDNEQFF
TRBJ2-2	TRBV2	few	.	TGTGCCAGCAACGAGCAGGGGCACACCGGGGAGCTGTTTTTT	CASNEQGHTGELFF
TRBJ2-4	TRBV7-8	.	TRBD1	TGTGCCAGCAGCTTACGACAGGGTTCGGACATTCAGTACTTC	CASSLRQGSDIQYF
TRBJ2-2	TRBV7-2	once	.	TGTGCCAGCAGCTACCGGACGGACACCGGGGAGCTGTTTTTT	CASSYRTDTGELFF
TRBJ1-6	TRBV7-8	.	.	TGTGCCAGCAGCTTAGAGTTGGTCCCCGCATTTAGTTCACCCCTCCACTTT	CASSLELVPAFSSPLHF
TRBJ2-7	TRBV15	.	TRBD2	TGTGCCACCAGCAGAGTTCGGACTAGCCCTAACGAGCAGTACTTC	CATSRVRTSPNEQYF
TRBJ1-5	TRBV11-2	.	.	TGTGCCAGCAGCTTTACAGGGTATCAGCCCCAGCATTTT	CASSFTGYQPQHF
TRBJ2-7	TRBV28	.	TRBD2	TGTGCCAGCAGTACCCGGGGGGTCCCTCAGTACTTC	CASSTRGVPQYF
TRBJ2-1	TRBV30	.	.	TGTGCCTGGAGCCAAAACAATGAGCAGTTCTTC	CAWSQNNEQFF
TRBJ2-5	TRBV10-3	few	TRBD1	TGTGCCATCAGTGGAGGACAGGGGGCAGTAGAAGAGACCCAGTACTTC	CAISGGQGAVEETQYF
TRBJ1-5	TRBV2	many	TRBD1	TGTGCCAGCAGCACCGACAGGGGAGTCGCCCAGCATTTT	CASSTDRGVAQHF
TRBJ1-1	TRBV18	.	TRBD1	TGTGCCAGCTCAATACTCCAGGGGGGTACTGAAGCTTTCTTT	CASSILQGGTEAFF
TRBJ1-4	TRBV6-1	.	.	TGTGCCAGCAGCTCTAGACGGGAAAAACTGTTTTTT	CASSSRREKLFF
TRBJ1-4	TRBV4-1	.	TRBD1	TGCGCCAGCAGCCAAACAGGGGTTGGTGAAAAACTGTTTTTT	CASSQTGVGEKLFF
TRBJ1-1	TRBV7-2	.	.	TGTGCCAGCAGCTTAGCTCCGGTGAACACTGAAGCTTTCTTT	CASSLAPVNTEAFF
TRBJ1-5	TRBV18	.	.	TGTGCCAGCTCACCAAAGAGGGTACTAGGCAATCAGCCCCAGCATTTT	CASSPKRVLGNQPQHF
TRBJ2-7	TRBV29-1	few	TRBD1	TGCAGCGTGAGACCGGGACAGGGGAACTACGAGCAGTACTTC	CSVRPGQGNYEQYF
TRBJ2-5	TRBV5-5	.	.	TGTGCCAGCAGCTCCGGAATGAAGGGGGTGAAGGAGACCCAGTACTTC	CASSSGMKGVKETQYF
TRBJ2-7	TRBV15	.	TRBD2	TGTGCCACCAGCAGAGTCCTTCTAGCGGGGGCGGTCTCCTACGAGCAGTACTTC	CATSRVLLAGAVSYEQYF
TRBJ1-2	TRBV5-8	.	TRBD1	TGTGCCAGCAGCTCCCGGGACAGGGGATATGGCTACACCTTC	CASSSRDRGYGYTF
TRBJ2-2	TRBV5-1	.	.	TGCGCCAGCTCTGGGGCGGGGCTCACCGGGGAGCTGTTTTTT	CASSGAGLTGELFF
TRBJ1-6	TRBV18	.	TRBD1	TGTGCCAGCTCACTAATGGACAGGGGCCACTCACCCCTCCACTTT	CASSLMDRGHSPLHF
TRBJ2-2	TRBV6-6	.	.	TGTGCCAGCAGTCCGGAGGGAACCGGGGAGCTGTTTTTT	CASSPEGTGELFF
TRBJ1-4	TRBV19	few	.	TGTGCCAGTAGTATAGGAGGACGGAAGAATGAAAAACTGTTTTTT	CASSIGGRKNEKLFF
TRBJ1-3	TRBV11-1	.	TRBD1	TGTGCCAGCAGCTCTCGGGACAGGGTCTTTGGAAACACCATATATTTT	CASSSRDRVFGNTIYF
TRBJ1-2	TRBV2	many	TRBD1	TGTGCCAGCAGGGTAAAGGGACAGGGGGCTAATGGCTACACCTTC	CASRVKGQGANGYTF
TRBJ2-1	TRBV2	.	.	TGTGCCAGCACCCCAGGACTATCCCTGTCCTACAATGAGCAGTTCTTC	CASTPGLSLSYNEQFF
TRBJ2-3	TRBV5-4	.	.	TGTGCCAGCAGCTCGCAGGGCTCAGATACGCAGTATTTT	CASSSQGSDTQYF
TRBJ2-3	TRBV25-1	.	.	TGTGCCAGCAGTCGCACAGATACGCAGTATTTT	CASSRTDTQYF
TRBJ1-5	TRBV6-1	.	TRBD1	TGTGCCAGCAGTGAATTAAGGGGCAGGGGGCCGCCCCAGCATTTT	CASSELRGRGPPQHF
TRBJ2-3	TRBV5-1	.	TRBD1	TGCGCCAGCAGCGACAGGGGTAGCACAGATACGCAGTATTTT	CASSDRGSTDTQYF
TRBJ1-1	TRBV7-2	.	.	TGTGCCAGCAGCTTAGGAGGGGGGAACACTGAAGCTTTCTTT	CASSLGGGNTEAFF
TRBJ1-3	TRBV4-1	few	.	TGCGCCAGCAGCCACGGTTCCGGAGTAACAGGGAACACCATATATTTT	CASSHGSGVTGNTIYF
TRBJ2-7	TRBV5-1	once	.	TGCGCCAGCAGCTTGAGCAGGCCGGACTACGAGCAGTACTTC	CASSLSRPDYEQYF
TRBJ1-6	TRBV10-3	.	TRBD1	TGTGCCATCAGTGAAGAGGACAGGGCAGGCTATTCACCCCTCCACTTT	CAISEEDRAGYSPLHF
TRBJ2-3	TRBV27	.	.	TGTGCCAGCAGGTCCCGAACAGATACGCAGTATTTT	CASRSRTDTQYF
TRBJ2-7	TRBV6-1	few	.	TGTGCCAGCAGTGTGCGGGGGCCTCCCTACGAGCAGTACTTC	CASSVRGPPYEQYF
TRBJ1-2	TRBV27	.	.	TGTGCCAGCAGTTTATCCCCAGGGGTCTATGGCTACACCTTC	CASSLSPGVYGYTF
TRBJ1-2	TRBV28	few	.	TGTGCCAGCAGTTTCAATCCCTATGGCTACACCTTC	CASSFNPYGYTF
TRBJ1-6	TRBV7-6	few	TRBD1	TGTGCCAGCAGCCAGGACAGGGGAAGGTCACCCCTCCACTTT	CASSQDRGRSPLHF
TRBJ2-7	TRBV6-5	.	.	TGTGCCAGCAGTCCCCCGGGCGAGCAGTACTTC	CASSPPGEQYF
TRBJ1-6	TRBV6-1	.	.	TGTGCCAGCTACCTAAGCTCCTATAATTCACCCCTCCACTTT	CASYLSSYNSPLHF
TRBJ1-4	TRBV5-4	few	.	TGTGCCAGCAGCTCCGACATAAGACCTGAAAAACTGTTTTTT	CASSSDIRPEKLFF
TRBJ1-2	TRBV30	.	TRBD1	TGTGCCTGGAGGGACAGGGTGCAAGGCTACACCTTC	CAWRDRVQGYTF
TRBJ1-2	TRBV5-1	few	TRBD1	TGCGCCAGCAGCTGGGATACGACAGGGGGCAGCTATGGCTACACCTTC	CASSWDTTGGSYGYTF
TRBJ2-1	TRBV5-4	.	.	TGTGCCAGCAGCCAGAGTGGAGGAACAGTGTACAATGAGCAGTTCTTC	CASSQSGGTVYNEQFF
TRBJ2-7	TRBV5-1	.	.	TGCGCCAGCAGCTTGGAGGCAGGTAACTACGAGCAGTACTTC	CASSLEAGNYEQYF
TRBJ2-3	TRBV5-1	.	TRBD2	TGCGCCAGCAGCTTCTTAGCGGGAGAAAGCACAGATACGCAGTATTTT	CASSFLAGESTDTQYF
TRBJ2-1	TRBV9	.	.	TGTGCCAGCAGCGTAGCTGCGGGTTACAGTGAGCAGTTCTTC	CASSVAAGYSEQFF
TRBJ2-1	TRBV7-9	.	.	TGTGCCAGCAGCTTTCCCGGGACGGTGTTAAATGAGCAGTTCTTC	CASSFPGTVLNEQFF